The 13 T cell receptor beta chains listed next were all sequenced from one sample in a study of response to subunit inactivated influenza vaccine. TCRdb called the RT-PCR reads again in MiXCR, with one record for every CDR3 protein. Of about 500,000 distinct CDR3 sequences listed, about 17% were seen once; the top ten hold 3% to 3.5%. Sequencing was performed on CD4+ T cells sorted from PBMCs, taken roughly 24 months after vaccination. These receptors all come from a man aged 50-75 years who received an inactivated influenza vaccine.

The chain joins TRBV20-1 to TRBJ2-7, with D perhaps assigned TRBD1 or TRBD2 (5 bases each). The V gene lost 6 bases and the J gene lost 0 bases, with 18 bases spanning the gap. Germline values: CDR1 DFQATT, CDR2 SNEGSKA (reference sequence). The CDR3 covers 15 residues. Here the CDR3 reads CSALGGRGSSYEQYF. In DNA form, the CDR3 reads TGCAGTGCCCTAGGAGGTAGGGGTTCCTCCTACGAGCAGTACTTC.

The rearrangement uses TRBV20-1 and TRBJ1-6, with 7 bases lining up with TRBD1. CDR3 length equals 16 residues. After removal of 4 bases from V and 4 bases from J, the junction contained 10 bases not matched to a gene. Germline CDR1 and CDR2: DFQATT and SNEGSKA (reference sequence). CDR3 residues: CSATNTGQSYNSPLHF. CDR3 DNA: TGCAGTGCTACCAATACGGGACAGTCTTATAATTCACCCCTCCACTTT.

J is TRBJ2-2 and V is TRBV5-1, with 9 bases matching TRBD2. This CDR3 region has 18 residues. V lost 0 bases to trimming and J lost 0 bases; unmatched junction nucleotides: 6. Germline CDR1 reads SGHRS; CDR2 reads YFSETQ. CDR3 nucleotides: TGCGCCAGCAGCTTGGCTGGTAGCGGGGGCCCGAACACCGGGGAGCTGTTTTTT. Protein sequence: CASSLAGSGGPNTGELFF.

This clonotype was found a few times. The gene calls are TRBV6-1 and TRBJ1-2, with TRBD1 as a possible D gene (5 bases). CDR3 length: 14 residues. Trimming removed 7 bases from V and 3 bases from J, with 15 bases in between. Germline CDR1 MNHNS, CDR2 SASEGT. This CDR3 is CASTDSPDYYGYTF. The CDR3 bases are TGTGCCAGCACCGACAGCCCTGATTACTATGGCTACACCTTC.

J is TRBJ2-7 and V is TRBV28; D is possibly TRBD1 (6 bases). Deletions cut 6 bases from V and 2 bases from J, with 14 bases between. From germline, CDR1 is MDHEN and CDR2 SYDVKM. This CDR3 region has 14 residues. The chain's CDR3 is CASSQDRPPYEQYF. The CDR3 DNA reads as TGTGCCAGCAGCCAAGACAGGCCGCCCTACGAGCAGTACTTC.

The genes are TRBV28 and TRBJ2-1; TRBD2 agrees at 10 bases. J gave up 7 bases and V 2 bases, and 8 bases lay outside the gene matches. CDR1 is MDHEN and CDR2 is SYDVKM in the germline V gene. The CDR3 is made up of 16 amino acids. This CDR3 reads CASSLRTSGPFNEQFF. The DNA for the CDR3 is TGTGCCAGCAGTTTACGGACTAGCGGACCTTTTAATGAGCAGTTCTTC.

This clonotype has just a few counts. V usage is TRBV12-3 or TRBV12-4 and J usage is TRBJ2-7, with a weak D call TRBD1 (6 bases). This CDR3 spans 15 amino acids. With 4 bases removed from V and 3 bases from J, the gap between germline ends came to 16 bases. For the CDR3, the DNA is TGTGCCAGCAGTTATGGGCAGGGGACCTACTACGAGCAGTACTTC. Translated: CASSYGQGTYYEQYF.

This clonotype has more than one count but fewer than ten. The genes are TRBV20-1 and TRBJ2-1; the match to TRBD2 covers 12 bases. V trimming: 5 bases; J trimming: 6 bases; junction bases outside the gene matches: 8. Per germline, CDR1 DFQATT and CDR2 SNEGSKA (reference sequence). This CDR3 has 15 amino acids. CDR3 sequence: CSARQLAGGFNEQFF. The CDR3 region has the DNA TGCAGTGCTCGCCAGCTAGCGGGAGGGTTCAATGAGCAGTTCTTC.

This clonotype was seen more than once but under ten times. The J gene is TRBJ2-2, the V gene TRBV4-2; 11 positions agree with TRBD2. The junction had 5 bases not matched to a gene; V was cut back by 4 bases and J by 4 bases. Germline assignment: CDR1 LGHNA and CDR2 YNFKEQ. The CDR3 is made up of 16 amino acids. In nucleotides, the CDR3 is TGTGCCAGCAGCCTAGCGGGGGGGCCGTCCACCGGGGAGCTGTTTTTT. Translated, it gives CASSLAGGPSTGELFF.

This clonotype was recorded many times. V and J are TRBV2 and TRBJ1-2; TRBD1 matches at 9 bases. Trimming removed 6 bases from V and 0 bases from J; junction bases left unmatched: 2. The CDR3 is 14 residues long. Germline CDR1 SNHLY, CDR2 FYNNEI. The CDR3 DNA follows: TGTGCCAGCAGCCGGGACAGGGCTAACTATGGCTACACCTTC. Its translation: CASSRDRANYGYTF.

This clonotype was seen many times. The chain links TRBV12-3 or TRBV12-4 to TRBJ1-1; no clear D gene. V dropped 7 bases and J dropped 10 bases, with 22 bases sitting between them. The CDR3 consists of 14 residues. In nucleotides, the CDR3 is TGTGCCAGCACCTTCCTTGTGCAGGCCGCGGGAGCTTTCTTT. Its translation is CASTFLVQAAGAFF.

This clonotype showed up many times. V gene TRBV4-2 combines with J gene TRBJ1-6; D not certain. CDR1 LGHNA and CDR2 YNFKEQ come from the germline V gene. Trimming cost V 1 base and J 8 bases, with 3 bases left between them. The CDR3 consists of 12 residues. CDR3 sequence (DNA): TGTGCCAGCAGCCAAGTAGATTCACCCCTCCACTTT. Translated, it gives CASSQVDSPLHF.

This clonotype was detected only a few times. CDR3 coding DNA: TGCAGTGCTAGAAAGCTAGCGGGAGGGCCGGACCAAGAGACCCAGTACTTC. The encoded protein is CSARKLAGGPDQETQYF. The V and J genes are TRBV20-1 and TRBJ2-5, with TRBD2 matching over 12 bases. Germline assignment: CDR1 DFQATT and CDR2 SNEGSKA (reference sequence). With V trimmed by 2 bases and J by 0 bases, 7 bases remained unmatched. The CDR3 length is 17 residues.